The next 25 T cell receptor beta chains were all read from a single sample in a study of T-cell memory formation after mild COVID-19. TCRdb analysed the 5' RACE reads with MiXCR anew, one entry per CDR3 protein. The table has roughly 250,000 distinct CDR3 sequences, 16% seen once. The sequenced sample consisted of PBMCs or a T cell subset sorted from them (not recorded which). These receptors all come from a man younger than 35 who had mild COVID-19 (a few samples of this study predate the infection). Cell type and time point are not known.

This clonotype was detected many times. The chain combines TRBV7-9 with TRBJ2-3; TRBD2 might be the D (6 bases). This CDR3 comprises 16 residues. V was cut by 5 bases and J by 1 base, with 16 bases left in between. CDR1 is SEHNR and CDR2 is FQNEAQ in the germline V gene (reference sequence). DNA of the CDR3: TGTGCCAGCAGCAACAGTAGGTGGGGGGGCACAGATACGCAGTATTTT. It translates to CASSNSRWGGTDTQYF.

This clonotype was seen a few times. The chain recombines TRBV7-3 with TRBJ1-1; D is unresolved. This CDR3 region has 14 residues. V lost 5 bases, J lost 5 bases, and 15 bases lay in between. Germline V gives CDR1 SGHTA, CDR2 FQGTGA. The CDR3, as DNA: TGTGCCAGCAGCCCCCATGGGGATTTGACTGAAGCTTTCTTT. Its protein product is CASSPHGDLTEAFF.

The chain uses TRBV20-1 and TRBJ2-2; D is undetermined. This CDR3 contains 13 residues. Per germline, CDR1 DFQATT and CDR2 SNEGSKA (reference sequence). Trimming removed 2 bases from V and 3 bases from J, with 7 bases in between. The CDR3 region is CSARSWDTGELFF. The CDR3 DNA sequence: TGCAGTGCTAGAAGCTGGGACACCGGGGAGCTGTTTTTT.

There are a few counts of this clonotype. The chain links TRBV7-6 to TRBJ2-3; 7 bases are a match to TRBD1. This CDR3 has 16 amino acids. CDR1 and CDR2 from the germline V gene are SGHVS and FNYEAQ. The V and J ends lost 5 bases and 2 bases, in that order; junction bases with no gene match: 10. CDR3 DNA: TGTGCCAGCAGCCCAACGACAGGGTTCGACACAGATACGCAGTATTTT. Its translation: CASSPTTGFDTDTQYF.

The rearrangement uses TRBV6-2 or TRBV6-3 and TRBJ2-3, with D unresolved. The CDR3 consists of 13 residues. Germline V gene sequence: CDR1 MNHEY, CDR2 SVGEGT. V lost 4 bases and J lost 1, with 6 bases in between. The CDR3 region is CASSSMGTDTQYF. DNA of the CDR3: TGTGCCAGCAGTTCTATGGGCACAGATACGCAGTATTTT.

The chain couples TRBV20-1 to TRBJ2-3; 9 positions match TRBD2. V dropped 3 bases and J dropped 8; count of bases not matched to a gene: 9. There are 14 residues in the CDR3. CDR1 DFQATT and CDR2 SNEGSKA come from the germline V gene (reference sequence). CDR3 sequence (DNA): TGCAGTGCTAGGCTCAGCGGGGGGCGGGGTACGCAGTATTTT. Protein product: CSARLSGGRGTQYF.

There are a few counts of this clonotype. The chain joins TRBV5-1 to TRBJ2-3; D is uncertain. Per the germline V gene, CDR1 is SGHRS and CDR2 is YFSETQ. The CDR3 covers 16 residues. The ends were cut back, 0 bases at V and 4 bases at J, with 15 bases in the middle. The CDR3 sequence: CASSLDSSRGADTQYF. In nucleotides, the CDR3 is TGCGCCAGCAGCTTGGATAGCAGCCGAGGCGCAGATACGCAGTATTTT.

This clonotype was observed a few times. J is TRBJ2-1 and V is TRBV4-1; D gene uncertain. With 3 bases removed from V and 3 bases from J, the gap between germline ends came to 9 bases. The CDR3 is made up of 14 amino acids. The germline V gene has CDR1 MGHRA and CDR2 YSYEKL. The CDR3: CASSHADRYNEQFF. CDR3 sequence (DNA): TGCGCCAGCAGCCACGCTGACCGCTACAATGAGCAGTTCTTC.

The chain uses TRBV3-1 and TRBJ1-1; D is unresolved. CDR3 length equals 13 residues. Per the germline V gene, CDR1 is LGHDT and CDR2 is YNNKEL (reference sequence). Trimming removed 4 bases at V and 3 bases at J, with 9 bases between. DNA of the CDR3: TGTGCCAGCAGCCCGATTGGAGACACTGAAGCTTTCTTT. Translating it yields CASSPIGDTEAFF.

The chain is built from TRBV5-1 and TRBJ1-5; 8 bases are shared with TRBD1. J was trimmed by 9 bases and V by 4 bases; bases with no gene match: 9. The CDR3 runs to 14 residues. Germline V gene lookup returns CDR1 SGHRS and CDR2 YFSETQ. CDR3 sequence reads: CASSPGDRPMPQHF. CDR3 nucleotides: TGCGCCAGCAGCCCCGGGGACAGGCCAATGCCCCAGCATTTT.

This clonotype was observed a few times. The rearrangement uses TRBV24-1 and TRBJ2-5; 11 bases are a match to TRBD1. CDR1 is KGHDR, CDR2 SFDVKD, per germline. The CDR3 covers 15 residues. The V gene end was trimmed by 5 bases and the J gene end by 4 bases; junction bases not matched to a gene: 5. The CDR3 protein is CATSGGGTGGETQYF. Here the CDR3 DNA reads TGTGCCACCAGTGGCGGGGGGACAGGGGGAGAGACCCAGTACTTC.

This clonotype showed up just a few times. This chain connects TRBV9 to TRBJ1-2; D unclear. Trimming took off 0 bases at V and 11 bases at J, with 8 bases between the two ends. CDR1 is SGDLS, CDR2 YYNGEE, per germline. The CDR3 length is 11 residues. CDR3 sequence reads: CASSVVWKYTF. In DNA, the CDR3 is TGTGCCAGCAGCGTAGTCTGGAAATACACCTTC.

The V and J genes are TRBV7-2 and TRBJ1-1; D remains ambiguous. The length of the CDR3 is 14 residues. Germline-derived CDR1 and CDR2 are SGHTA and FQGNSA. The V and J ends lost 6 bases and 3 bases respectively, with 14 bases between them. CDR3 amino acids: CASRRPSSDTEAFF. The CDR3 DNA reads as TGTGCCAGCAGACGACCAAGCTCGGACACTGAAGCTTTCTTT.

The chain is built from TRBV5-4 and TRBJ2-5, with 12 bases that match TRBD2. Per the germline V gene, CDR1 is SGHNT and CDR2 is YYREEE (reference sequence). The junction had 12 bases not matched to a gene; V was cut back by 4 bases and J by 5 bases. The CDR3 length is 17 residues. CDR3 nucleotide sequence: TGTGCCAGCAGCCCCCAGGCTAGCGGGGGGGCTAGGGAGACCCAGTACTTC. As protein: CASSPQASGGARETQYF.

The CDR3 region is CASRPGRPPYEQYF. The CDR3 coding sequence is TGTGCCAGCAGACCGGGGCGTCCACCCTACGAGCAGTACTTC. The chain uses TRBV12-3 or TRBV12-4 and TRBJ2-7; perhaps D is TRBD1 or TRBD2 (5 bases each). This CDR3 spans 14 amino acids. The V and J ends lost 6 bases and 2 bases respectively, with 14 bases between them.

The sample holds a few counts of this clonotype. This rearrangement joins TRBV6-5 to TRBJ1-6, with a tentative D call TRBD1 (5 bases). The V gene's germline CDR1 is MNHEY and CDR2 SVGAGI. Trimming pared 6 bases from V and 6 bases from J, leaving 9 bases between. This CDR3 is built from 13 residues. The CDR3 nucleotides are TGTGCCAGCAGAGCAGGGTTTAATTCACCCCTCCACTTT. As protein: CASRAGFNSPLHF.

This clonotype has more than one count but fewer than ten. The rearrangement uses TRBV7-2 and TRBJ1-5, with D perhaps matching TRBD1 (6 bases). From germline, CDR1 is SGHTA and CDR2 FQGNSA. The V end was cut by 5 bases, the J end by 2 bases, with 13 bases between. The CDR3 is made up of 15 amino acids. Written as DNA, the CDR3 is TGTGCCAGCAGCCAAACAGGGAATGGCAATCAGCCCCAGCATTTT. Translation gives CASSQTGNGNQPQHF.

The table lists this clonotype with a few counts. J is TRBJ1-4 and V is TRBV5-1, with D unclear. Germline CDR1 SGHRS, CDR2 YFSETQ. This CDR3 contains 14 residues. V was pared by 2 bases and J by 3 bases, with 8 bases between. The CDR3 sequence is CASSFSQPNEKLFF. The CDR3 DNA is TGCGCCAGCAGCTTCTCTCAGCCTAATGAAAAACTGTTTTTT.

This clonotype was observed a few times. V gene TRBV7-2 combines with J gene TRBJ1-2; D gene ambiguous. The germline gives CDR1 SGHTA, CDR2 FQGNSA. The CDR3 runs 14 residues. V shed 2 bases and J shed 7 bases, with 14 bases lying between them. This CDR3 reads CASSLSWRAPGYTF. Written as DNA, the CDR3 is TGTGCCAGCAGCTTAAGTTGGCGCGCCCCTGGCTACACCTTC. The whole variable domain, filled in from reference TRBV7-2 and TRBJ1-2, reads GAGVSQSPSNKVTEKGKDVELRCDPISGHTALYWYRQSLGQGLEFLIYFQGNSAPDKSGLPSDRFSAERTGGSVSTLTIQRTQQEDSAVYLCASSLSWRAPGYTFGSGTRLTVV.

The CDR3 DNA reads TGTGCCAGTAGTACCTCATGGACAGCCGGGGCCCTCCACTTT. Amino acid sequence: CASSTSWTAGALHF. The chain is built from TRBV19 and TRBJ1-6, with a possible D match to TRBD1 (6 bases). V dropped 4 bases and J dropped 14 bases, with 18 bases sitting between them. CDR3 size: 14 residues. Germline CDR1 LNHDA, CDR2 SQIVND (reference sequence).

The chain recombines TRBV6-2 or TRBV6-3 with TRBJ2-3; D remains ambiguous. This CDR3 is 13 amino acids long. The V gene lost 4 bases and the J gene lost 2 bases, with 7 bases spanning the gap. Germline CDR1 and CDR2: MNHEY and SVGEGT. The CDR3 sequence: CASSSAFTDTQYF. CDR3 DNA: TGTGCCAGCAGTTCAGCTTTCACAGATACGCAGTATTTT.

This clonotype was counted only a few times. The rearrangement joins TRBV20-1 to TRBJ2-5; no definite D call. Germline V CDR1 and CDR2: DFQATT, SNEGSKA (reference sequence). The CDR3 has 11 residues. The V gene lost 2 bases and the J gene lost 5 bases, with 6 bases spanning the gap. The CDR3 spells CSARFGETQYF. In nucleotides, the CDR3 is TGCAGTGCTAGATTCGGGGAGACCCAGTACTTC.

In its sample, this clonotype was seen a few times. V is TRBV5-1 and J is TRBJ1-1; perhaps TRBD1 as D (5 bases). Germline values: CDR1 SGHRS, CDR2 YFSETQ. V was clipped by 2 bases and J by 1 base, with 15 bases between them. The CDR3 contains 16 residues. The CDR3 DNA follows: TGCGCCAGCAGCTTCAACCCAGGAGGGGCGAACACTGAAGCTTTCTTT. It is translated as CASSFNPGGANTEAFF.

This clonotype was seen more than once but under ten times. The J gene is TRBJ2-3, the V gene TRBV11-2; D is unresolved. Germline loops: CDR1 SGHAT, CDR2 FQNNGV. This CDR3 has 15 residues. Trimming removed 1 base from V and 4 bases from J, with 12 bases in between. CDR3 in amino acids: CASSLVALTSDTQYF. Here the CDR3 DNA reads TGTGCCAGCAGCTTAGTGGCCTTAACTTCAGATACGCAGTATTTT.

This chain connects TRBV4-1 to TRBJ2-7, with D maybe TRBD1 (5 bases). The CDR3 covers 15 residues. V was pared by 0 bases and J by 2 bases, with 11 bases between. Germline assignment: CDR1 MGHRA and CDR2 YSYEKL. The CDR3 spells CASSQDLQDTYEQYV. CDR3 DNA sequence: TGCGCCAGCAGCCAAGATCTCCAGGACACCTACGAGCAGTACGTC.